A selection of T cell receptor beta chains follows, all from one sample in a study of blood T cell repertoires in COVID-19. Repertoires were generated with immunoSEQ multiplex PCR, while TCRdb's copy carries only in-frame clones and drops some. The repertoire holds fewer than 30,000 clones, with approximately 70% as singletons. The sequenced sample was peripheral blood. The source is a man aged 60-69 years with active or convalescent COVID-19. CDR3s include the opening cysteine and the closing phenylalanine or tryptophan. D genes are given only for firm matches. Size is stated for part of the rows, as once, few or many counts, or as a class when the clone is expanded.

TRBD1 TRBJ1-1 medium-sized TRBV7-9 TGTGCCAGCAGCCCCTGGACAGGTGAGAACACTGAAGCTTTCTTT CASSPWTGENTEAFF
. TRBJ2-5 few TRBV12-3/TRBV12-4 TGTGCCAGCAGTTTTAACAGGGCCCCGTACTTC CASSFNRAPYF
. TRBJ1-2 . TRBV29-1 TGCAGCGTTTCTGTAGCTAACTATGGCTACACCTTC CSVSVANYGYTF
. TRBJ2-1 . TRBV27 TGTGCCAGCAGTTTATCGGCCTCCGGCAGGGGCAATGAGCAGTTCTTC CASSLSASGRGNEQFF
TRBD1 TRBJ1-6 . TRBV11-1 TGTGCCAGCAGCCACGACAGGGGGCCCGATTCACCCCTCCACTTT CASSHDRGPDSPLHF
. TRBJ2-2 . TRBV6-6 TGTGCCAGCAGTCAGGAGGGGTCCGGGGAGCTGTTTTTT CASSQEGSGELFF
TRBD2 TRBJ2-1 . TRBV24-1 TGTGCCACTAAGACTAGCGGGAGGCCTACACTCGATCACAATGAGCAGTTCTTC CATKTSGRPTLDHNEQFF
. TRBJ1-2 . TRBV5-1 TGCGCCAGCAGCTTCGGTTTCGGGTGGAGGTATGGCTACACCTTC CASSFGFGWRYGYTF
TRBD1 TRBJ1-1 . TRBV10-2 TGCGCCAGCAGTCGCCCGACAGGGTCGGGCACTGAAGCTTTCTTT CASSRPTGSGTEAFF
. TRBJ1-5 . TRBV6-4 TGTGCCAGCAGTGTTTCCCACGGTCAGCCCCAGCATTTT CASSVSHGQPQHF
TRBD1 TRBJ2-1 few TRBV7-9 TGTGCCAGCCGGGGACAGAGCTCCTACAATGAGCAGTTCTTC CASRGQSSYNEQFF
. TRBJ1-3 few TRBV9 TGTGCCAGCAGAAGAGGGGGAGACGGAAACACCATATATTTT CASRRGGDGNTIYF
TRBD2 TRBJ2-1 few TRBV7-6 TGTGCCAGCAGCCCTCGCGTTACGGGGGGGCAATACAATGAGCAGTTCTTC CASSPRVTGGQYNEQFF
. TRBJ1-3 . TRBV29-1 TGCAGCGCACACGCACAGGTTCCCTCTGGAAACACCATATATTTT CSAHAQVPSGNTIYF
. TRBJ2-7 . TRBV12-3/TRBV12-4 TGTGCCAGCAGTTTGGACTCTCCAGCGGAGCAGTACTTC CASSLDSPAEQYF
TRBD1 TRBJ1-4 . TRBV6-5 TGTGCCAGCAGTACGACAGGGGGAGCCGAAAAACTGTTTTTT CASSTTGGAEKLFF
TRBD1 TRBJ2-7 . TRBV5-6 TGTGCCAGCAGGAAACAGGGGGGACATCCTTACGAGCAGTACTTC CASRKQGGHPYEQYF
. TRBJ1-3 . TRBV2 TGTGCCAGCAGTGGCCAGGGAGGCTCTGGAAACACCATATATTTT CASSGQGGSGNTIYF
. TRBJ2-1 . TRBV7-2 TGTGCCAGCAGCTTTGGCGGGGCTTCCTACAATGAGCAGTTCTTC CASSFGGASYNEQFF
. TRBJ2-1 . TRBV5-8 TGTGCCAGCAGCTTGTCGGTATACAATGAGCAGTTCTTC CASSLSVYNEQFF
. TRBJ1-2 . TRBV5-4 TGTGCCAGCAGCTCCACCCTAGACAGGCCCGGCTACACCTTC CASSSTLDRPGYTF
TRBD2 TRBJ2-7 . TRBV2 TGTGCCAGCAGTGATGACGGGAGGGCGTACGAGCAGTACTTC CASSDDGRAYEQYF
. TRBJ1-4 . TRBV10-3 TGTGCCATCAGTGATGGACAAAATCAAGTCAATGAAAAACTGTTTTTT CAISDGQNQVNEKLFF
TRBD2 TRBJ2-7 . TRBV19 TGTGCCAGTAGTATACTCGGGGGGGCCTACGAGCAGTACTTC CASSILGGAYEQYF
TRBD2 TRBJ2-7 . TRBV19 TGTGCCAGTAGTTCTAGGACTAGCGGGAGTATTGGATCCTACGAGCAGTACTTC CASSSRTSGSIGSYEQYF
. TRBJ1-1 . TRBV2 TGTGCCAGCACCGGGGGGGAGGGAACTGAAGCTTTCTTT CASTGGEGTEAFF
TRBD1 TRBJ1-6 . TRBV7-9 TGTGCCAGCAGCTTAGAGGGACAGGGTGGATCACCCCTCCACTTT CASSLEGQGGSPLHF
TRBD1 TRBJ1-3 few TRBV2 TGTGCCAGCAGTACCGGGACAGGGAGGACAAACACCATATATTTT CASSTGTGRTNTIYF
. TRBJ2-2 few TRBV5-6 TGTGCCAGCAGCTTGAGAGGACACCACCGGGAGCTGTTTTTT CASSLRGHHRELFF
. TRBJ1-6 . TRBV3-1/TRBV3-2 TGTGCCAGCAGCCCTTGGGAGGGGTATAATTCACCCCTCCACTTT CASSPWEGYNSPLHF
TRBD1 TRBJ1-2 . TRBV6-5 TGTGCCAGCCAGGACAGGGCCAGTCCCTTCTATGGCTACACCTTC CASQDRASPFYGYTF
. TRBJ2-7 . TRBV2 TGTGCCAGCAAAACCCAGGGACACGGTAACGAGCAGTACTTC CASKTQGHGNEQYF
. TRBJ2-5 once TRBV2 TGTGCCAGCAGCGGGACTTACCAAGAGACCCAGTACTTC CASSGTYQETQYF
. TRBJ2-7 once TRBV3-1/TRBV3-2 TGTGCCAGCAGCCTAACAGGGTCCTACGAGCAGTACTTC CASSLTGSYEQYF
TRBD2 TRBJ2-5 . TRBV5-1 TGCGCCAGCAGCCGAGGCGGGACTAGCGGACAAGAGACCCAGTACTTC CASSRGGTSGQETQYF
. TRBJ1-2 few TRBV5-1 TGCGCCAGCAGCAGCTCTCGGTATGGCTACACCTTC CASSSSRYGYTF
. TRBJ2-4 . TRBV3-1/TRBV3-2 TGTGCCAGCAGCCCGGGACTTCCAGCCAAAAACATTCAGTACTTC CASSPGLPAKNIQYF
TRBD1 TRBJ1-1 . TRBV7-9 TGTGCCAGCGGGGACAGGGTACACACTGAAGCTTTCTTT CASGDRVHTEAFF
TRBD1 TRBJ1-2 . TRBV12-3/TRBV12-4 TGTGCCAGCAGTCCGGGACAGGGAAGTGGCTACACCTTC CASSPGQGSGYTF
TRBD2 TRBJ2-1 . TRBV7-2 TGTGCCAGCAGACCAACCCTCGGGGGGGTAACCAATGAGCAGTTCTTC CASRPTLGGVTNEQFF
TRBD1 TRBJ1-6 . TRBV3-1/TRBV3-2 TGTGCCAGCAGCCCTGGGCAGGGGGTAGGGTCACCCCTCCACTTT CASSPGQGVGSPLHF
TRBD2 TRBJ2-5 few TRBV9 TGTGCCAGCAGCGGGGGAGGGCCGGTAGAGACCCAGTACTTC CASSGGGPVETQYF
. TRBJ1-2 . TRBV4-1 TGCGCCAGCAGCCAAGAGACAGTCAGTTTCTATGGCTACACCTTC CASSQETVSFYGYTF
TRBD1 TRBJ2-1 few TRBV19 TGTGCCAGTAGAATATCTCCGGGACAGAACAATGAGCAGTTCTTC CASRISPGQNNEQFF
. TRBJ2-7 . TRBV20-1 TGCAGTGCTAGTAACGTAGTATCCTACGAGCAGTACTTC CSASNVVSYEQYF
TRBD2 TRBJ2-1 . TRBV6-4 TGTGCCAGCAGTGAGACTAGCGGGGCCGGAGAGCAGTTCTTC CASSETSGAGEQFF
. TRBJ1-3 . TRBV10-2 TGCGCCAGCAGTGTTCAGGGGACTGGAAACACCATATATTTT CASSVQGTGNTIYF
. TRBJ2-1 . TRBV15 TGTGCCACCAGCAGAATAACTAGCTCCTTTGCCTATGAGCAGTTCTTC CATSRITSSFAYEQFF